The rows below give T cell receptor beta chains drawn from one sample of a study of blood T cell repertoires in COVID-19. Generated by immunoSEQ multiplex PCR, the TCRdb table keeps only in-frame clones and is missing some. The sample lists hundreds of thousands of clones, about 90% occurring once. Sequenced material: PBMCs or T cells enriched from blood (not recorded which). Receptor source: a woman aged 18-30 years who had recovered from COVID-19. Each CDR3 is given with its conserved first and last residue. Each record gives: V gene, CDR3 protein.

TRBV10-3	CATHREGNTGELFF
TRBV5-1	CASSLAGTGHGNTIYF
TRBV7-9	CASSLFGEVNEKLFF
TRBV7-9	CASSLGESGRGQYF
TRBV7-2	CASSLDRSSYEQYF
TRBV9	CASSVSGQDPLFSEAFF
TRBV6-4	CASSAWGPSSYNEQFF
TRBV28	CASSFLGLAGDEQFF
TRBV5-5	CASSFGVLSGANVLTF
TRBV24-1	CATSSGANVLTF
TRBV11-2	CASSSGYRSGSGNTIYF
TRBV6-1	CASSEELGGNQPQHF
TRBV7-9	CASSLFLGPQHF
TRBV6-5	CASSYSKLYNSPLHF
TRBV6-5	CASSHGREAFF
TRBV11-2	CASSFIATGKSPLHF
TRBV2	CASSRQGSTEAFF
TRBV27	CASSIDSPGQDKMYEQYF